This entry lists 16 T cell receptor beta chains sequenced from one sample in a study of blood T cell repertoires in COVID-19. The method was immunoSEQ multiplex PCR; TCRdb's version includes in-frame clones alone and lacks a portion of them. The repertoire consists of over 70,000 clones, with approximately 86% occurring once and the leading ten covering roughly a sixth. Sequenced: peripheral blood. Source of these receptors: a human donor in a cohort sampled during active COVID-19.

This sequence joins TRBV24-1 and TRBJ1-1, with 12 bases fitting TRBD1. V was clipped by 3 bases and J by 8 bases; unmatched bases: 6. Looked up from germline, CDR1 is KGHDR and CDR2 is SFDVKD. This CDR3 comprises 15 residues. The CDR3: CATSDKGQGAEEAFF. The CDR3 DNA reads TGTGCCACCAGTGATAAGGGACAGGGGGCCGAAGAAGCTTTCTTT.

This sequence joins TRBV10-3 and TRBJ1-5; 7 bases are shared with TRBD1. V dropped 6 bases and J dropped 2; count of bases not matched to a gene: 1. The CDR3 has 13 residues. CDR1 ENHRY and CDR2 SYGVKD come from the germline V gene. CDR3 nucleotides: TGTGCCATCAGCCAGGGGGGCAATCAGCCCCAGCATTTT. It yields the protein CAISQGGNQPQHF.

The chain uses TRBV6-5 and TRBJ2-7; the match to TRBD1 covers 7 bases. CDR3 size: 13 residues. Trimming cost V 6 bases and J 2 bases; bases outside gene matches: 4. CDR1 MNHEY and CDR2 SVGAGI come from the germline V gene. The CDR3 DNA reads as TGTGCCAGCAGGACAGGGTTGGCCTACGAGCAGTACTTC. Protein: CASRTGLAYEQYF.

The DNA of the CDR3 is TGTGCCTGGAGTCTGACAGGGGGCCAAGAGACCCAGTACTTC. This codes for CAWSLTGGQETQYF. The chain is built from TRBV30 and TRBJ2-5, with 9 positions matching TRBD1. From germline, CDR1 is GTSNPN and CDR2 SVGIG (reference sequence). CDR3 length: 14 amino acids. The trim removed 2 bases at V and 1 base at J, leaving 2 bases unmatched.

CDR3 sequence reads: CASSPIGDTEAFF. The CDR3 DNA reads TGTGCCAGCTCACCCATCGGAGACACTGAAGCTTTCTTT. The rearrangement uses TRBV18 and TRBJ1-1; D gene unclear. Between the trimmed V and J ends, which lost 3 bases and 3 bases, there was a span of 8 bases. In germline, CDR1 is KGHSH, CDR2 LQKENI. The CDR3 spans 13 residues. Filled out from reference TRBV18 and TRBJ1-1, the complete variable domain reads NAGVMQNPRHLVRRRGQEARLRCSPMKGHSHVYWYRQLPEEGLKFMVYLQKENIIDESGMPKERFSAEFPKEGPSILRIQQVVRGDSAAYFCASSPIGDTEAFFGQGTRLTVV.

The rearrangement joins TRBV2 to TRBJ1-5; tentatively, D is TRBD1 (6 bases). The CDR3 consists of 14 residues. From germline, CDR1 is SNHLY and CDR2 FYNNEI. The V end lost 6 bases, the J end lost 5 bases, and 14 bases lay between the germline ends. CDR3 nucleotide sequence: TGTGCCAGCAGAATAGGACAGCGCGATCAGCCCCAGCATTTT. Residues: CASRIGQRDQPQHF.

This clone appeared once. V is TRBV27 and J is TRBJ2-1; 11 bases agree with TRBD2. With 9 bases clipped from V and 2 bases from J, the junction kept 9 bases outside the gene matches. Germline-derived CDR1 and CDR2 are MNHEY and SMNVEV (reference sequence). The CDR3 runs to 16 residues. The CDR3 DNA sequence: TGTGCCAGTAGGGGCGCGACTAGCGGGGCCTACAATGAGCAGTTCTTC. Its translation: CASRGATSGAYNEQFF.

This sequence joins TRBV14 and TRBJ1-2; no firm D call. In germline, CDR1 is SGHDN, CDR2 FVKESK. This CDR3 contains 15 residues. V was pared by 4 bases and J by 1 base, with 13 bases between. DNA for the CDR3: TGTGCCAGCAGCCGGGCCGAAGGAAGTAACTATGGCTACACCTTC. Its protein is CASSRAEGSNYGYTF.

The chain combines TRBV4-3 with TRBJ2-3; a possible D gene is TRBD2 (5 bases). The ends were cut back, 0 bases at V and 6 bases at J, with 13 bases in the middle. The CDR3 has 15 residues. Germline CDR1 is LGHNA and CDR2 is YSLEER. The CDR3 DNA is TGCGCCAGCAGCCAAGATGGGCGGGTTTCTGATACGCAGTATTTT. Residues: CASSQDGRVSDTQYF.

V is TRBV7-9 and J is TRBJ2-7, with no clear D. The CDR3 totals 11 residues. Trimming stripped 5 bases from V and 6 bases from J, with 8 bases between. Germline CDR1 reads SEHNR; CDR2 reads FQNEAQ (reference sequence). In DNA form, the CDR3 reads TGTGCCAGCAGCCCTGTTCGCGAGCAGTACTTC. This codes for CASSPVREQYF.

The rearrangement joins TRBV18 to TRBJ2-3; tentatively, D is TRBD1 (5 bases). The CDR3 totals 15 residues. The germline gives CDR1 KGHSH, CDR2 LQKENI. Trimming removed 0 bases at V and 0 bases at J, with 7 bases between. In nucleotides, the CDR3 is TGTGCCAGCTCACCACCGACAGCTAGCACAGATACGCAGTATTTT. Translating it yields CASSPPTASTDTQYF.

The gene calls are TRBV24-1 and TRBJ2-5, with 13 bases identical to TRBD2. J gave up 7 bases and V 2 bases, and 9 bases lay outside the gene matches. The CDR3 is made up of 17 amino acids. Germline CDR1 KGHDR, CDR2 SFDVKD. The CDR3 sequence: CATSDSQGTSGVGTQYF. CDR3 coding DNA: TGTGCCACCAGTGATTCCCAAGGGACTAGCGGGGTGGGGACCCAGTACTTC.

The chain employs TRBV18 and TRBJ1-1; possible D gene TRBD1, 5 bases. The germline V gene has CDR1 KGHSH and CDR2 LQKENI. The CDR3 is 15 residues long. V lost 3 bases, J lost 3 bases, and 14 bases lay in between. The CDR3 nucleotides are TGTGCCAGCTCACCGCAGGGTGTTATTTACACTGAAGCTTTCTTT. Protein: CASSPQGVIYTEAFF.

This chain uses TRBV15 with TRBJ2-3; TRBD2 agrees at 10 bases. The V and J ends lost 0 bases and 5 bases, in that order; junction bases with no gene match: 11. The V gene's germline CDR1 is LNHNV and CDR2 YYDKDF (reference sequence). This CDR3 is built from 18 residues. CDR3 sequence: CATSRDQTSGLRGDTQYF. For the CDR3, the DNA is TGTGCCACCAGCAGAGATCAGACTAGCGGGTTAAGAGGAGATACGCAGTATTTT.

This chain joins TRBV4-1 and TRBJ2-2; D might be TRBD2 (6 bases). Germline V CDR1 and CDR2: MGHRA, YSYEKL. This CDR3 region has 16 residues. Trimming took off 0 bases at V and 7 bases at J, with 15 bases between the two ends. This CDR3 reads CASSQEIPGANGELFF. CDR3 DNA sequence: TGCGCCAGCAGCCAAGAGATCCCGGGAGCTAACGGGGAGCTGTTTTTT.

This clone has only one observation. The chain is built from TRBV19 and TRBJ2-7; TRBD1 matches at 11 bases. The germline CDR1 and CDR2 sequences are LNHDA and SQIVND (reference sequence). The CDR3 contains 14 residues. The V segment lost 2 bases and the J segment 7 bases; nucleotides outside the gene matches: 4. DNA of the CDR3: TGTGCCAGTAGTATACGGGACAGGGGGTTTGAGCAGTACTTC. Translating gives CASSIRDRGFEQYF.